Listed below are T cell receptor beta chains from one sample, sequenced in a study of T cells in Graves' hyperthyroidism and ophthalmopathy. TCRdb passed the multiplex PCR reads through MiXCR, listing each CDR3 protein once. The repertoire holds a few hundred thousand distinct CDR3 sequences, more than 12% seen once, with 32% in the top ten. The sequenced sample consisted of blood. These receptor sequences come from a woman aged 30 to 39 with Graves' hyperthyroidism. Each CDR3 is given with its conserved first and last residue. D genes are given only for firm matches. The size of a clone is reported for some rows only, either as once, few or many, or as a class for expanded clones.

D: -; length: 15; V: TRBV6-5; size: many; J: TRBJ2-7; DNA: TGTGCCAGCACCGCGACCGAGAGGGGCTCCTACGAGCAGTACTTC; CDR3: CASTATERGSYEQYF
D: -; length: 17; V: TRBV5-4; size: few; J: TRBJ1-6; DNA: TGTGCCAGCAGCGATCCGAGGGGGGGGCGCGGGAATTCACCCCTCCACTTT; CDR3: CASSDPRGGRGNSPLHF
D: -; length: 15; V: TRBV5-5; size: many; J: TRBJ2-7; DNA: TGTGCCAGCAGCTTGGGGACATCGCAGCCCTACGAGCAGTACTTC; CDR3: CASSLGTSQPYEQYF
D: -; length: 14; V: TRBV20-1; size: many; J: TRBJ1-6; DNA: TGCAGTGCTAGGATCCGGGGGGATAATTCACCCCTCCACTTT; CDR3: CSARIRGDNSPLHF
D: -; length: 16; V: TRBV27; size: few; J: TRBJ1-5; DNA: TGTGCCAGCAGTGTGTCTGCAGGGGATAAGGATCAGCCCCAGCATTTT; CDR3: CASSVSAGDKDQPQHF
D: TRBD2; length: 13; V: TRBV5-1; size: -; J: TRBJ2-1; DNA: TGCGCCAGCAACAGCGGGATGGGCAATGAGCAGTTCTTC; CDR3: CASNSGMGNEQFF
D: -; length: 13; V: TRBV9; size: -; J: TRBJ2-1; DNA: TGTGCCAGCAGCGTAGAAGTTTTCAATGAGCAGTTCTTC; CDR3: CASSVEVFNEQFF
D: TRBD1; length: 16; V: TRBV6-1; size: -; J: TRBJ1-1; DNA: TGTGCCAGCAGACCGGGACAGGTAGTTTCGAACACTGAAGCTTTCTTT; CDR3: CASRPGQVVSNTEAFF
D: -; length: 12; V: TRBV28; size: -; J: TRBJ2-7; DNA: TGTGCCAGCAGTTTAGTCCGGTGGGGGCAGTACTTC; CDR3: CASSLVRWGQYF
D: -; length: 15; V: TRBV4-1; size: -; J: TRBJ2-3; DNA: TGCGCCAGCAGCCTTCTACAGGTGGACACAGATACGCAGTATTTT; CDR3: CASSLLQVDTDTQYF
D: -; length: 13; V: TRBV10-1; size: few; J: TRBJ1-1; DNA: TGCGCCAGCAGTGAGCCAGGGGCGCATGAAGCTTTCTTT; CDR3: CASSEPGAHEAFF
D: -; length: 15; V: TRBV20-1; size: -; J: TRBJ2-2; DNA: TGCAGTGCGCCGGATCGAGGCCGGGTATTCGGGGAGCTGTTTTTT; CDR3: CSAPDRGRVFGELFF
D: TRBD1; length: 15; V: TRBV6-1; size: many; J: TRBJ1-1; DNA: TGTGCCAGCAGCCCTTGGGACAGGGCGAACACTGAAGCTTTCTTT; CDR3: CASSPWDRANTEAFF
D: -; length: 15; V: TRBV7-2; size: many; J: TRBJ2-1; DNA: TGTGCCAGCAGGCAATCTAGCGCAAGACACAATGAGCAGTTCTTC; CDR3: CASRQSSARHNEQFF
D: -; length: 14; V: TRBV3-1; size: many; J: TRBJ2-7; DNA: TGTGCCAGCAGCCAAGTCGGAGACCGATCCGGGCAGTACTTC; CDR3: CASSQVGDRSGQYF
D: -; length: 12; V: TRBV14; size: -; J: TRBJ2-5; DNA: TGTGCCAGCAGCCCTACAGGGAACGACCAGTACTTC; CDR3: CASSPTGNDQYF
D: TRBD2; length: 14; V: TRBV4-1; size: many; J: TRBJ2-7; DNA: TGCGCCAGCAGCCCTCGGACTAGAGTGAGCGAGCAGTACTTC; CDR3: CASSPRTRVSEQYF
D: TRBD1; length: 15; V: TRBV28; size: many; J: TRBJ1-2; DNA: TGTGCCAGCAGTTTACAGGGGGCCGAAGACTATGGCTACACCTTC; CDR3: CASSLQGAEDYGYTF
D: -; length: 15; V: TRBV5-6; size: -; J: TRBJ1-2; DNA: TGTGCCAGCAGCTTGGATGGCAGGTCTAACTATGGCTACACCTTC; CDR3: CASSLDGRSNYGYTF
D: TRBD1; length: 15; V: TRBV6-1; size: -; J: TRBJ2-2; DNA: TGTGCCAGCAGGGGACAGGGGAGTGGCGCCGGGGAGCTGTTTTTT; CDR3: CASRGQGSGAGELFF
D: -; length: 14; V: TRBV25-1; size: -; J: TRBJ2-4; DNA: TGTGCCAGCAGGGAACAGGGCGCCAAAAACATTCAGTACTTC; CDR3: CASREQGAKNIQYF
D: TRBD2; length: 19; V: TRBV2; size: few; J: TRBJ2-7; DNA: TGTGCCAGCAGTGAGGCCCATTTTAGGTTGACTAGCGCAAACTACGAGCAGTACTTC; CDR3: CASSEAHFRLTSANYEQYF
D: -; length: 14; V: TRBV28; size: many; J: TRBJ2-1; DNA: TGTGCCAGCAGACGACACGCCCCGGGGCGGGAGCAGTTCTTC; CDR3: CASRRHAPGREQFF
D: TRBD1; length: 15; V: TRBV28; size: many; J: TRBJ2-1; DNA: TGTGCCAGCACCTCGGGCAGGGGGATTTTCAATGAGCAGTTCTTC; CDR3: CASTSGRGIFNEQFF
D: TRBD2; length: 16; V: TRBV20-1; size: -; J: TRBJ2-4; DNA: TGCAGTGCCGCGACTCGGCGGGAGACCATCGGAAACATTCAGTACTTC; CDR3: CSAATRRETIGNIQYF
D: -; length: 12; V: TRBV6-5; size: -; J: TRBJ2-1; DNA: TGTGCCAGCAGTTACCTAGGAGGGGAGCAGTTCTTC; CDR3: CASSYLGGEQFF
D: -; length: 14; V: TRBV3-1; size: -; J: TRBJ1-1; DNA: TGTGCCAGCAGTCGCCCCGAGGCAGGCACTGAAGCTTTCTTT; CDR3: CASSRPEAGTEAFF
D: -; length: 14; V: TRBV7-9; size: few; J: TRBJ1-6; DNA: TGTGCCAGCAACGGGAAATCCTATAATTCACCCCTCCACTTT; CDR3: CASNGKSYNSPLHF
D: -; length: 12; V: TRBV29-1; size: few; J: TRBJ2-5; DNA: TGCAGCGCCCCGGGCCTTCAAGAGACCCAGTACTTC; CDR3: CSAPGLQETQYF
D: -; length: 14; V: TRBV6-1; size: many; J: TRBJ2-1; DNA: TGTGCCAGCAGTGAAATGGCAGGGCGAAATGAGCAGTTCTTC; CDR3: CASSEMAGRNEQFF
D: TRBD2; length: 15; V: TRBV14; size: -; J: TRBJ2-2; DNA: TGTGCCAGCAGCCGGACTAGCGGGTTCACCGGGGAGCTGTTTTTT; CDR3: CASSRTSGFTGELFF
D: TRBD2; length: 16; V: TRBV2; size: -; J: TRBJ2-3; DNA: TGTGCCAGCAGGGAATACCTGACTAGCCGCACAGATACGCAGTATTTT; CDR3: CASREYLTSRTDTQYF
D: TRBD2; length: 15; V: TRBV3-1; size: many; J: TRBJ2-1; DNA: TGTGCCAGCAGCCAAGACCCTAGCGGGAGAGATGAGCAGTTCTTC; CDR3: CASSQDPSGRDEQFF
D: -; length: 15; V: TRBV5-1; size: -; J: TRBJ2-1; DNA: TGCGCCAGCAGCTTGGGGGAGATCTCCTACAATGAGCAGTTCTTC; CDR3: CASSLGEISYNEQFF
D: -; length: 13; V: TRBV28; size: many; J: TRBJ1-2; DNA: TGTGCCAGCAGTTTAAACGGGCAGGGAGGCTACACCTTC; CDR3: CASSLNGQGGYTF
D: TRBD1; length: 17; V: TRBV5-1; size: -; J: TRBJ2-7; DNA: TGCGCCAGCAGCCCAGGAGTCCGGGACAGGGTTACCTACGAGCATTACTTC; CDR3: CASSPGVRDRVTYEHYF
D: TRBD2; length: 14; V: TRBV20-1; size: many; J: TRBJ2-3; DNA: TGCAGTGCTAGAAGCGGGAGTCGCGCAGATACGCAGTATTTT; CDR3: CSARSGSRADTQYF
D: TRBD2; length: 12; V: TRBV12-3/TRBV12-4; size: -; J: TRBJ2-1; DNA: TGTGCCAGAGGTGCGCAGCGGGGTGAGCAGTTCTTC; CDR3: CARGAQRGEQFF
D: TRBD2; length: 21; V: TRBV10-3; size: -; J: TRBJ2-1; DNA: TGTGCCATCAGTGAGTCCTCGATGGCGGGACTAGCGGGAGGGCCAAACAATGAGCAGTTCTTC; CDR3: CAISESSMAGLAGGPNNEQFF
D: TRBD2; length: 17; V: TRBV30; size: few; J: TRBJ2-7; DNA: TGTGCCTGGAGTGTGGGGACTAGCGGGACTCCCCGCTACGAGCAGTACTTC; CDR3: CAWSVGTSGTPRYEQYF
D: -; length: 10; V: TRBV2; size: many; J: TRBJ2-7; DNA: TGTGGATGGGGGGGCCACGAGCAGTACTTC; CDR3: CGWGGHEQYF
D: -; length: 12; V: TRBV20-1; size: many; J: TRBJ2-1; DNA: TGCAGTGCCCCCTCCGGGGTCGGCGAGCAGTTCTTC; CDR3: CSAPSGVGEQFF
D: TRBD2; length: 13; V: TRBV20-1; size: many; J: TRBJ2-5; DNA: TGCAGTGCTAGGGGGGGAGGGCTGGAGACCCAGTACTTC; CDR3: CSARGGGLETQYF
D: -; length: 15; V: TRBV4-1; size: -; J: TRBJ1-3; DNA: TGCGCCAGCAGCCAAGCGGTGATCCCTGGAAACACCATATATTTT; CDR3: CASSQAVIPGNTIYF
D: -; length: 13; V: TRBV30; size: many; J: TRBJ1-6; DNA: TGTGCCTGGAGTGATCGTCCGAATTCACCCCTCCACTTT; CDR3: CAWSDRPNSPLHF